This TCR beta chain was identified during a study of blood T cell repertoires in COVID-19. Study-level information: Sites in the United States, Italy and Spain provided acute and convalescent COVID-19 samples. From T cells, B-cell-depleted T cells, or PBMCs came the material, which was cDNA or gDNA.

The repertoire was sequenced with immunoSEQ multiplex PCR; TCRdb's copy has only in-frame clones and lacks some. The sample yields about 130,000 clones, around four fifths seen once. The CDR3 consists of 17 residues. In germline, CDR1 is SGHAT, CDR2 FQNNGV. Deletions cut 5 bases from V and 4 bases from J, with 21 bases between. Sequencing was carried out using peripheral blood. The V and J genes are TRBV11-2 and TRBJ2-1, with D perhaps matching TRBD2 (6 bases). The sequence came from a middle-aged man with active or convalescent COVID-19. The CDR3 region has the DNA TGTGCCAGCAGCCTAAGGGTCGGGGTAGGGAGGTACAATGAGCAGTTCTTC. It specifies CASSLRVGVGRYNEQFF. The complete variable domain, with remaining parts taken from reference TRBV11-2 and TRBJ2-1, reads EAGVAQSPRYKIIEKRQSVAFWCNPISGHATLYWYQQILGQGPKLLIQFQNNGVVDDSQLPKDRFSAERLKGVDSTLKIQPAKLEDSAVYLCASSLRVGVGRYNEQFFGPGTRLTVL.